This is a list of T cell receptor beta chains from one sample in a study of blood T cell repertoires in COVID-19. Assay: immunoSEQ multiplex PCR; the TCRdb copy retains only in-frame clones and omits some. The sample records 55,000 to 70,000 clones, over 75% being singletons. The source material was peripheral blood. These receptors originate from a woman of 80 years or more with acute or convalescent COVID-19. Each CDR3 is given with its conserved first and last residue. D genes are given only for firm matches. Clone size is given for some rows only: seen once, a few or many times, or a class if the clone is expanded.

cdr3_length,v_call,clone_size,d_call,j_call,cdr3_nt,cdr3_aa
14,TRBV27,-,TRBD1,TRBJ1-5,TGTGCCAGCAGTCCGACAGGGTGGAGTCAGCCCCAGCATTTT,CASSPTGWSQPQHF
16,TRBV25-1,-,-,TRBJ2-7,TGTGCCAGCAGTGACCAACAGGAATACACCTCCTACGAGCAGTACTTC,CASSDQQEYTSYEQYF
15,TRBV24-1,-,TRBD2,TRBJ2-2,TGTGCCACCGCCGCAGCGGGGGGGGAGACCGGGGAGCTGTTTTTT,CATAAAGGETGELFF
16,TRBV25-1,-,TRBD2,TRBJ2-1,TGTGCCAGCAGTGAATCTCAGCGGGAGGCGTATAATGAGCAGTTCTTC,CASSESQREAYNEQFF
13,TRBV28,-,-,TRBJ2-3,TGTGCCAGCAACAGGGTCGGCGCAGATACGCAGTATTTT,CASNRVGADTQYF
12,TRBV2,-,TRBD1,TRBJ1-2,TGTGCCAACGGACAGGGGCTCTATGGCTACACCTTC,CANGQGLYGYTF
17,TRBV6-1,-,TRBD2,TRBJ2-3,TGTGCCAGCAGTGACGGGACTAGCGGGGGGTACACAGATACGCAGTATTTT,CASSDGTSGGYTDTQYF
17,TRBV4-2,-,-,TRBJ1-3,TGTGCCAGCAGCCGCGACGACAGGCCGTTCTCTGGAAACACCATATATTTT,CASSRDDRPFSGNTIYF
14,TRBV9,-,TRBD1,TRBJ1-1,TGTGCCAGCAGCGTAGACAGGGGGAACACTGAAGCTTTCTTT,CASSVDRGNTEAFF
14,TRBV13,-,TRBD1,TRBJ2-7,TGTGCCAGCAGCACACAGGGGTTCCTAAATGAGCAGTACTTC,CASSTQGFLNEQYF
14,TRBV6-6,-,TRBD1,TRBJ1-5,TGTGCCAGCATTACAGGGGGCACTAATCAGCCCCAGCATTTT,CASITGGTNQPQHF
12,TRBV12-3/TRBV12-4,few,-,TRBJ1-6,TGTGCCAGCAGGAAACAGAATTCACCCCTCCACTTT,CASRKQNSPLHF
17,TRBV4-2,-,TRBD2,TRBJ2-1,TGTGCCAGCAGCCAAGAAATGGGCGGGAGGCACTACAATGAGCAGTTCTTC,CASSQEMGGRHYNEQFF
13,TRBV7-3,-,-,TRBJ1-1,TGTGCCAGCAGCTTAACGGTGGCAGTACAAGCTTTCTTT,CASSLTVAVQAFF
15,TRBV9,once,TRBD2,TRBJ2-7,TGTGCCAGCAGCGTAGACCTAGCGGGAGTCGGGGAGCAGTACTTC,CASSVDLAGVGEQYF
18,TRBV5-5,-,TRBD2,TRBJ2-1,TGTGCCAGCAGCTTGGCCCTAGCGGGAGGGTTGCCCTACAATGAGCAGTTCTTC,CASSLALAGGLPYNEQFF
16,TRBV18,-,-,TRBJ1-5,TGTGCCAGCTCACCAAGCGGGCAGATTAGCAATCAGCCCCAGCATTTT,CASSPSGQISNQPQHF
12,TRBV24-1,-,-,TRBJ2-2,TGTGCCACCGAAGACAGCACCGGGGAGCTGTTTTTT,CATEDSTGELFF
13,TRBV30,few,-,TRBJ1-2,TGTGCCTGGAAGCCCGGGACATCTTATGGCTACACCTTC,CAWKPGTSYGYTF
16,TRBV24-1,-,TRBD1,TRBJ2-7,TGTGCCACCAGTACCTCTACCGGGACAGGGAGTTATGAGCAGTACTTC,CATSTSTGTGSYEQYF
14,TRBV5-1,-,TRBD1,TRBJ1-3,TGCGCCAGCAGCTTGACAGGGGATGGAAACACCATATATTTT,CASSLTGDGNTIYF
14,TRBV30,few,TRBD1,TRBJ1-6,TGTGCCTGGCGCCTGGCGGACAGGGTTTCACCCCTCCACTTT,CAWRLADRVSPLHF
15,TRBV3-1/TRBV3-2,-,TRBD1,TRBJ1-2,TGTGCCAGCAGCCAAGAGCAGGGGGCTGTATATGGCTACACCTTC,CASSQEQGAVYGYTF
15,TRBV6-2/TRBV6-3,once,TRBD2,TRBJ2-7,TGTGCCAGCAGTTATATAGTAGCGGGGGACGACGAGCAGTACTTC,CASSYIVAGDDEQYF
13,TRBV19,-,TRBD1,TRBJ2-7,TGTGCCAGTAAAACGGGACAGGGCTACGAGCAGTACTTC,CASKTGQGYEQYF
13,TRBV5-1,-,TRBD1,TRBJ2-7,TGCGCCAGCAGCCTTGACAGGGTCTACGAGCAGTACTTC,CASSLDRVYEQYF
13,TRBV7-9,-,-,TRBJ1-3,TGTGCCAGCAGAGAGCAGGGGCCTTTTGCCATATATTTT,CASREQGPFAIYF
12,TRBV3-1/TRBV3-2,-,-,TRBJ1-2,TGTGCCAGCAGACCAGGGCCTGATGGCTACACCTTC,CASRPGPDGYTF
14,TRBV25-1,-,-,TRBJ1-1,TGTGCCAGCAGTGAACGAGGTCGGGACACTGAAGCTTTCTTT,CASSERGRDTEAFF
13,TRBV27,-,-,TRBJ1-1,TGTGCCAGCAGTTTAAACAGGGACACTGAAGCTTTCTTT,CASSLNRDTEAFF
14,TRBV5-4,-,-,TRBJ2-2,TGTGCCAGCAGCTTGGCAGGGGTCGACGGGGAGCTGTTTTTT,CASSLAGVDGELFF
13,TRBV4-1,-,-,TRBJ2-5,TGCGCCAGCAAAGACTGGCCTCAAGAGACCCAGTACTTC,CASKDWPQETQYF
12,TRBV9,-,-,TRBJ2-1,TGTGCCAGCAGCGTCAGGGGGGATGAGCAGTTCTTC,CASSVRGDEQFF
16,TRBV29-1,-,TRBD1,TRBJ2-5,TGCAGCGTTGAAGTCCCGGGACAGGGGGCGCGAGGGACCCAGTACTTC,CSVEVPGQGARGTQYF
14,TRBV6-4,-,TRBD1,TRBJ2-3,TGTGCCAGCAGTGCGGGACAGGGGACCGATACGCAGTATTTT,CASSAGQGTDTQYF